This T cell receptor beta chain originates from a study of tumor-infiltrating lymphocytes in oesophageal squamous cell carcinoma. This clonotype was observed a few times. V was cut by 1 base and J by 3 bases, with 10 bases left in between. The CDR3 contains 14 residues. In germline, CDR1 is MNHNS, CDR2 SASEGT. TCRdb re-analysed the PCR reads in MiXCR, keeping a single row per CDR3 protein. The sample yields roughly 13,000 distinct CDR3 sequences, roughly 47% seen once. Source material: blood. The chain has TRBV6-1 and TRBJ2-7, with TRBD2 as a possible D gene (5 bases). This TCR came from a male donor with esophageal squamous cell carcinoma. The CDR3 DNA is TGTGCCAGCAGTGAAGTAAGGAGGAGCTACGAGCAGTACTTC. Its protein is CASSEVRRSYEQYF.